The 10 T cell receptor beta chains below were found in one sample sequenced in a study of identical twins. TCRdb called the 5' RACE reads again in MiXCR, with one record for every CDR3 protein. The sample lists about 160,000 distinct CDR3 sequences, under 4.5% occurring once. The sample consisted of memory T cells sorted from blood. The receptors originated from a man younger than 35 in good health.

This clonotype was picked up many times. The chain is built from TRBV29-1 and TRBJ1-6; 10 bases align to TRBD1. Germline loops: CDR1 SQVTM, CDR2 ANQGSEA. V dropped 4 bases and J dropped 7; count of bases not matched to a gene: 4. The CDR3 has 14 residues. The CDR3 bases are TGCAGCGTTGCCCTGGGACAGGGGAATTCACCCCTCCACTTT. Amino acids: CSVALGQGNSPLHF. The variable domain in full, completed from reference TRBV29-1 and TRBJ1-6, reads SAVISQKPSRDICQRGTSLTIQCQVDSQVTMMFWYRQQPGQSLTLIATANQGSEATYESGFVIDKFPISRPNLTFSTLTVSNMSPEDSSIYLCSVALGQGNSPLHFGNGTRLTVT.

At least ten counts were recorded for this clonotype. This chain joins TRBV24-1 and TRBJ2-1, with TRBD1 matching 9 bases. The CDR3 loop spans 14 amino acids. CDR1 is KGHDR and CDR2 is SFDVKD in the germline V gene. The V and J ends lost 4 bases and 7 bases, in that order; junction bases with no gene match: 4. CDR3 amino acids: CATSDPGQGNEQFF. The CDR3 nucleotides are TGTGCCACCAGTGACCCGGGACAGGGAAATGAGCAGTTCTTC.

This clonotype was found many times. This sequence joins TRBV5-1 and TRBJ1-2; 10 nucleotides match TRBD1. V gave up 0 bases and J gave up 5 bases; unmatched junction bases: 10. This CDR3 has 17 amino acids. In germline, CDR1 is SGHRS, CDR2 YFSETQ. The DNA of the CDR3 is TGCGCCAGCAGCTTGGGTGGGGGACAGGGGACAAGATATGGCTACACCTTC. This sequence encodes CASSLGGGQGTRYGYTF.

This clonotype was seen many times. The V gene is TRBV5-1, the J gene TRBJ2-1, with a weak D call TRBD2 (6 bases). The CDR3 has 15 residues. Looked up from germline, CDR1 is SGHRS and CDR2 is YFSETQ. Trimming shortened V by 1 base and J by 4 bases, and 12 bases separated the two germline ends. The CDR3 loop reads CASSLSVGGYNEQFF. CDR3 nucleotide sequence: TGCGCCAGCAGCTTGTCTGTGGGGGGTTACAATGAGCAGTTCTTC.

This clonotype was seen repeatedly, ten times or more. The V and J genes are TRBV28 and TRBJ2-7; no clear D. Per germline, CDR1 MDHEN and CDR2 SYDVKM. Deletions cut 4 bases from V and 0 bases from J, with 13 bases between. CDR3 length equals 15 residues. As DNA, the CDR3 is TGTGCCAGCAGTTCGTTTCTGAGAAGCTCCTACGAGCAGTACTTC. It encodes CASSSFLRSSYEQYF.

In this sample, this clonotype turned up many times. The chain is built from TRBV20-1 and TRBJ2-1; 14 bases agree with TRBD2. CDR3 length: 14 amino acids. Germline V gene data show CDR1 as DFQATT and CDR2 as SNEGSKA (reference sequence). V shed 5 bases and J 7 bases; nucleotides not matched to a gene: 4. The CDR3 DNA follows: TGCAGTGCTGAGGGACTAGCGGGAGTGAATGAGCAGTTCTTC. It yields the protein CSAEGLAGVNEQFF.

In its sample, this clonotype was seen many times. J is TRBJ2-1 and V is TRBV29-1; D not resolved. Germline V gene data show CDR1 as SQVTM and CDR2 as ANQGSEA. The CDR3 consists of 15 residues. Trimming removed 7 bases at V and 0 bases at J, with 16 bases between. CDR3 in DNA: TGCAGCGCCGGCCCCATTGGTCGCTCCTACAATGAGCAGTTCTTC. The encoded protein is CSAGPIGRSYNEQFF.

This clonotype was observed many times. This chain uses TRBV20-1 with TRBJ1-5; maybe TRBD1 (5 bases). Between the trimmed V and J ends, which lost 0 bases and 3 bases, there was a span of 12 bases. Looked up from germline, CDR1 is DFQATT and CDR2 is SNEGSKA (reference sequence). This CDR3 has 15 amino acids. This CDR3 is CSARERGWSNQPQHF. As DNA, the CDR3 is TGCAGTGCTAGAGAACGGGGGTGGTCCAATCAGCCCCAGCATTTT.

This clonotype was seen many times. The DNA for the CDR3 is TGTGCCAGCAGACAATCCGGGGCAGCCGGGGAGCTGTTTTTT. Translating gives CASRQSGAAGELFF. V is TRBV7-2 and J is TRBJ2-2; the D call may be TRBD1 or TRBD2 (5 bases each). The CDR3 is 14 amino acids. Looked up from germline, CDR1 is SGHTA and CDR2 is FQGNSA. V lost 6 bases to trimming and J lost 6 bases, with 14 bases between them.

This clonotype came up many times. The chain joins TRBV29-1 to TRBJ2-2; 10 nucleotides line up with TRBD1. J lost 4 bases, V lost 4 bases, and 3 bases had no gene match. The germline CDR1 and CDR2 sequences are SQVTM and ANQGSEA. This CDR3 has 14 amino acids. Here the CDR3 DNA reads TGCAGCGTTGTGACAGGGGGCAGCACCGGGGAGCTGTTTTTT. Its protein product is CSVVTGGSTGELFF.